These 23 T cell receptor beta chains originate from one sample sequenced in a study of CD8+CD57+ T cells in acquired aplastic anemia (dated by TCRdb to 2016 to 2019). The data were produced on an Illumina HiSeq 2000. Genomic DNA was used as template for profiling of TCR beta VDJ combinations and CDR3 sequences. TCRdb took the public reads, trimmed them with fastp at Q25, ran MiXCR for clone calling and kept in-frame beta chains. Under each unique CDR3 protein, matching rows form one entry showing the most common genes and DNA. This sample is represented by around 190,000 distinct CDR3 sequences; 61% of them were singletons. The ten largest clones add up to over 25% of the sample. The sample was sorted CD4+, CD8+, or CD8+CD57+ T cells (not recorded which) from PBMCs. These receptors originate from a human donor in good health.

Points on this clonotype: At one end, the junction sequence differs from germline, possibly due to a read error. This sequence joins TRBV7-9 and TRBJ1-5; a possible D gene is TRBD1 (5 bases). The CDR3 length is 15 residues. The germline CDR1 and CDR2 sequences are SEHNR and FQNEAQ (reference sequence). The CDR3 protein is CASSQAVGGSQPQHF. In nucleotides, the CDR3 is TGCGCCAGCAGCCAAGCGGTCGGGGGATCCCAGCCCCAGCATTTT.

The chain recombines TRBV7-9 with TRBJ1-1, with a weak D call TRBD1 (5 bases). The V end was cut by 5 bases, the J end by 5 bases, with 15 bases between. The CDR3 is made up of 14 amino acids. CDR1 and CDR2 from the germline V gene are SEHNR and FQNEAQ (reference sequence). The CDR3 nucleotides read TGTGCCAGCAGCATATGGGCTGAGGGGACTGAAGCTTTCTTT. Amino acids: CASSIWAEGTEAFF.

In its sample, this clonotype was seen once. This chain uses TRBV6-1 with TRBJ1-5, with 10 bases matching TRBD1. The CDR3 loop spans 16 amino acids. Germline CDR1 is MNHNS and CDR2 is SASEGT. The V segment lost 4 bases and the J segment 1 base; nucleotides outside the gene matches: 4. CDR3 loop: CASSGQGAGSNQPQHF. DNA of the CDR3: TGTGCCAGCAGTGGACAGGGGGCAGGAAGCAATCAGCCCCAGCATTTT.

The chain carries TRBV11-2 and TRBJ2-1; 11 bases line up with TRBD2. This CDR3 has 17 amino acids. After removal of 5 bases from V and 9 bases from J, the junction contained 15 bases not matched to a gene. Germline V gene lookup returns CDR1 SGHAT and CDR2 FQNNGV. The CDR3 is CASSQPLGTSGLSEQFF. The CDR3 DNA reads TGTGCCAGCAGCCAGCCCCTCGGGACTAGCGGCCTCAGTGAGCAGTTCTTC.

Points on this clonotype: At one end, the junction sequence differs from germline, possibly due to a read error. The rearrangement uses TRBV7-3 and TRBJ2-7; unclear D gene. The CDR3 runs 13 residues. Per germline, CDR1 SGHTA and CDR2 FQGTGA. In nucleotides, the CDR3 is TGTGCCAGCAGCTCCTCCTCGGCACCTGAGCGGTACTTC. This encodes CASSSSSAPERYF.

V is TRBV29-1 and J is TRBJ1-1; D unclear. Germline-derived CDR1 and CDR2 are SQVTM and ANQGSEA. V lost 3 bases to trimming and J lost 1 base, with 3 bases between them. CDR3 size: 11 residues. CDR3 sequence: CSVDANTEAFF. The CDR3 coding sequence is TGCAGCGTTGATGCGAACACTGAAGCTTTCTTT.

The rearrangement joins TRBV10-3 to TRBJ1-2, with D possibly TRBD1 on 6 matching bases. This CDR3 spans 15 amino acids. Trimming took off 11 bases at V and 4 bases at J, with 23 bases between the two ends. The germline gives CDR1 ENHRY, CDR2 SYGVKD. CDR3: CASNPKAGAVYGYTF. Here the CDR3 DNA reads TGTGCCTCAAACCCGAAGGCGGGGGCAGTCTATGGCTACACCTTC.

This rearrangement joins TRBV4-1 to TRBJ2-7; possibly TRBD2 for D (6 bases). The CDR3 is made up of 17 amino acids. Germline V lookup: CDR1 MGHRA, CDR2 YSYEKL. V was clipped by 0 bases and J by 4 bases, with 19 bases between them. For the CDR3, the DNA is TGCGCCAGCAGCCAAGAGGGTGGAGGGACCACTGGTTACGAGCAGTACTTC. It encodes CASSQEGGGTTGYEQYF.

V gene TRBV9 combines with J gene TRBJ1-6; TRBD1 aligns across 7 bases. V lost 4 bases to trimming and J lost 10 bases; unmatched junction nucleotides: 11. There are 15 residues in the CDR3. The germline CDR1 and CDR2 sequences are SGDLS and YYNGEE. The CDR3 nucleotides read TGTGCCAGCAGCACAACAGGGGTTAAGGAATCACCCCTCCACTTT. Protein product: CASSTTGVKESPLHF.

This clonotype was observed once. This rearrangement joins TRBV7-9 to TRBJ2-1, with a tentative D call TRBD2 (5 bases). CDR1 is SEHNR and CDR2 is FQNEAQ in the germline V gene (reference sequence). The CDR3 has 15 amino acids. V was shortened by 2 bases and J by 2 bases, with 10 bases between the two germline ends. The CDR3 sequence: CASSLIGNAYNEQFF. The CDR3 coding sequence is TGTGCCAGCAGCTTAATCGGGAATGCCTACAATGAGCAGTTCTTC.

This clonotype was counted many times. The V call is TRBV27, the J call TRBJ2-1; TRBD2 matches 7 bases. With V trimmed by 5 bases and J by 5 bases, 6 bases remained unmatched. The germline CDR1 and CDR2 sequences are MNHEY and SMNVEV (reference sequence). CDR3 length equals 14 residues. The CDR3 loop is CASSQTGTNNEQFF. CDR3 bases: TGTGCCAGCAGTCAAACCGGGACTAACAATGAGCAGTTCTTC.

The chain carries TRBV28 and TRBJ2-3; TRBD1 agrees at 11 bases. CDR3 length: 17 amino acids. Germline-derived CDR1 and CDR2 are MDHEN and SYDVKM. The V and J ends lost 6 bases and 6 bases, in that order; junction bases with no gene match: 14. In DNA, the CDR3 is TGTGCCAGCAGGCCCCGGCCCGGGACAGGGGGTTCGGATACGCAGTATTTT. Translating gives CASRPRPGTGGSDTQYF.

The chain joins TRBV9 to TRBJ1-4; tentative D call: TRBD1 (5 bases). Germline CDR1 is SGDLS and CDR2 is YYNGEE. The germline V and J ends were trimmed by 0 bases and 7 bases, with 13 bases remaining between them. There are 15 residues in the CDR3. The CDR3 protein is CASSVDWGGGEKLFF. Here the CDR3 DNA reads TGTGCCAGCAGCGTAGATTGGGGGGGGGGTGAAAAACTGTTTTTT.

The chain is built from TRBV29-1 and TRBJ2-3, with 8 bases lining up with TRBD2. J lost 3 bases, V lost 7 bases, and 15 bases had no gene match. The germline V gene encodes CDR1 SQVTM and CDR2 ANQGSEA. The CDR3 is 16 amino acids. The CDR3 region is CSALGLAGQKTDTQYF. In DNA form, the CDR3 reads TGCAGCGCCCTAGGGCTAGCGGGCCAGAAGACAGATACGCAGTATTTT.

This clonotype was detected many times. The V call is TRBV9, the J call TRBJ1-2; D not certain. CDR3 length: 14 residues. In germline, CDR1 is SGDLS, CDR2 YYNGEE. V lost 5 bases and J 6 bases, leaving 17 bases between the germline ends. CDR3 in DNA: TGTGCCAGCAGTAACAACCTCAAACCCCATGGCTACACCTTC. It translates to CASSNNLKPHGYTF.

This chain joins TRBV29-1 and TRBJ1-1; a possible D gene is TRBD1 (6 bases). The germline V and J ends were trimmed by 3 bases and 1 base, with 9 bases remaining between them. This CDR3 comprises 13 residues. Germline V CDR1 and CDR2: SQVTM, ANQGSEA. Here the CDR3 reads CSVENRENTEAFF. CDR3 DNA: TGCAGCGTTGAGAACAGGGAGAACACTGAAGCTTTCTTT. Full variable domain (missing parts from reference TRBV29-1 and TRBJ1-1): SAVISQKPSRDICQRGTSLTIQCQVDSQVTMMFWYRQQPGQSLTLIATANQGSEATYESGFVIDKFPISRPNLTFSTLTVSNMSPEDSSIYLCSVENRENTEAFFGQGTRLTVV.

The chain uses TRBV5-4 and TRBJ2-1; D uncertain. Per germline, CDR1 SGHNT and CDR2 YYREEE (reference sequence). V lost 7 bases, J lost 3 bases, and 20 bases lay in between. The CDR3 runs 16 residues. The CDR3 DNA reads as TGTGCCAGCGCTTCGCAACGGGCGGCAGTCTACAATGAGCAGTTCTTC. Protein sequence: CASASQRAAVYNEQFF.

Turning to this clonotype: No conserved phenylalanine or tryptophan ends this CDR3, so it is likely a read error. V usage is TRBV7-6 and J usage is TRBJ2-5; 13 bases are a match to TRBD2. The J call may be incorrect, as the DNA end agrees better with TRBJ2-7. The germline V gene has CDR1 SGHVS and CDR2 FNYEAQ. This CDR3 is 14 amino acids long. The chain's CDR3 is CASQGLAGSYEQYS. DNA for the CDR3: TGTGCCAGCCAGGGACTAGCGGGGTCCTACGAGCAGTACTCC.

This clonotype was seen once. The chain has TRBV19 and TRBJ1-2, with D perhaps matching TRBD1 (6 bases). The CDR3 extends over 17 amino acids. CDR1 is LNHDA and CDR2 is SQIVND in the germline V gene (reference sequence). Trimming pared 9 bases from V and 4 bases from J, leaving 27 bases between. CDR3 nucleotides: TGTGCCAGCTCCCTCGAGTCCCGGGGGCGGGGCGGCTATGGCTACACCTTC. Amino acids: CASSLESRGRGGYGYTF. Using reference TRBV19 and TRBJ1-2 for the parts outside the CDR3, the full variable domain is DGGITQSPKYLFRKEGQNVTLSCEQNLNHDAMYWYRQDPGQGLRLIYYSQIVNDFQKGDIAEGYSVSREKKESFPLTVTSAQKNPTAFYLCASSLESRGRGGYGYTFGSGTRLTVV.

The genes are TRBV2 and TRBJ1-5, with 8 bases lining up with TRBD1. V gave up 7 bases and J gave up 9 bases; unmatched junction bases: 8. Germline loops: CDR1 SNHLY, CDR2 FYNNEI. This CDR3 has 13 amino acids. CDR3 in DNA: TGTGCCAGCAAGGGACAGGCGTCTATGCCCCAGCATTTT. It codes for CASKGQASMPQHF. The whole variable domain, remainder taken from reference TRBV2 and TRBJ1-5, is EPEVTQTPSHQVTQMGQEVILRCVPISNHLYFYWYRQILGQKVEFLVSFYNNEISEKSEIFDDQFSVERPDGSNFTLKIRSTKLEDSAMYFCASKGQASMPQHFGDGTRLSIL.

This clonotype occurred a few times. The chain combines TRBV7-8 with TRBJ2-5, with TRBD1 identical over 7 bases. The CDR3 covers 15 residues. Trimming removed 5 bases from V and 2 bases from J; junction bases left unmatched: 8. Looked up from germline, CDR1 is SGHVS and CDR2 is FQNEAQ. The CDR3 DNA reads TGTGCCAGCAGCGAGTGGGGACAGACACAAGAGACCCAGTACTTC. Translating it yields CASSEWGQTQETQYF.

This clonotype was detected ten times or more. The chain is built from TRBV7-2 and TRBJ2-3; 12 bases are shared with TRBD2. This CDR3 spans 20 amino acids. Trimming cost V 1 base and J 4 bases; bases outside gene matches: 15. The germline V gene encodes CDR1 SGHTA and CDR2 FQGNSA. Written as DNA, the CDR3 is TGTGCCAGCAGCTTAGAGCTAGCGGGGGGGGTTTTTTACATGGCAGATACGCAGTATTTT. This sequence encodes CASSLELAGGVFYMADTQYF.

This clonotype was observed a handful of times. The chain couples TRBV5-1 to TRBJ2-3; 7 bases fit TRBD2. V gave up 0 bases and J gave up 4 bases; unmatched junction bases: 5. The CDR3 consists of 15 residues. CDR1 and CDR2 (germline): SGHRS, YFSETQ. This CDR3 is CASSLGSGGSDTQYF. The CDR3 bases are TGCGCCAGCAGCTTGGGATCGGGAGGTTCAGATACGCAGTATTTT. Filled out from reference TRBV5-1 and TRBJ2-3, the complete variable domain reads KAGVTQTPRYLIKTRGQQVTLSCSPISGHRSVSWYQQTPGQGLQFLFEYFSETQRNKGNFPGRFSGRQFSNSRSEMNVSTLELGDSALYLCASSLGSGGSDTQYFGPGTRLTVL.